This T cell receptor (beta chain) was found in a study of human T cells and chemical hapten exposure. Time point given: pre-sensitization, week 0. This sample's treatment: therapeutic diphenylcyclopropenone sensitization with weekly scalp DPC. Suited to DPC and affected by alopecia, the donors ranged from 18 to 70 years old. Individual cDNA molecules each carried unique molecular identifiers attached by the library. TCRdb independently ran MiXCR on the RACE reads; one entry per CDR3 protein. The sample includes more than 300,000 distinct CDR3 sequences, about 5% seen only once; the top ten take 7% to 10%. This CDR3 spans 15 amino acids. Germline V gives CDR1 LGHNA, CDR2 YSLEER. Deletions cut 2 bases from V and 5 bases from J, with 14 bases between.

The receptor comes from a woman aged 18-29 years with alopecia areata. Some clones in this sample may be carry-over from other donors' samples. The J gene is TRBJ2-3, the V gene TRBV4-3, with D hard to call. The sample was whole blood, taken in connection with sensitization to the hapten diphenylcyclopropenone (DPC). The CDR3 protein is CASSQQIGEGDTQYF. In nucleotides, the CDR3 is TGCGCCAGCAGCCAACAGATAGGTGAAGGAGATACGCAGTATTTT.